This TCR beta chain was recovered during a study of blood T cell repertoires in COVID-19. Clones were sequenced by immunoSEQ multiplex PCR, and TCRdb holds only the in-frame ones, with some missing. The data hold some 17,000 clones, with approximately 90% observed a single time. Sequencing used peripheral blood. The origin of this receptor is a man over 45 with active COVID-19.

CDR3: CASSFGLGATQYF. The CDR3 DNA reads as TGTGCCAGCAGTTTCGGTCTGGGAGCTACGCAGTATTTT. The chain links TRBV28 to TRBJ2-3; D might be TRBD2 (5 bases). The length of the CDR3 is 13 residues. CDR1 MDHEN and CDR2 SYDVKM come from the germline V gene. Trimming took off 3 bases at V and 8 bases at J, with 12 bases between the two ends.